The entry that follows covers one T cell receptor (beta chain) sequence. This sample was included in a study of human T cells and chemical hapten exposure. Regarding time point: patch test 2, 6 weeks after DPC sensitization. Described treatment: therapeutic diphenylcyclopropenone sensitization with weekly scalp DPC. TCRdb re-called the RACE reads through MiXCR, storing one row per CDR3 protein. This sample has about 78,000 distinct CDR3 sequences; about 9% occur once, and the top ten carry about 3.5%. The source was whole blood, collected in connection with sensitization to the hapten diphenylcyclopropenone (DPC). This sequence originates from a woman in her forties or fifties with alopecia areata. Some clones in this sample may be carry-over from other donors' samples.

CDR3 sequence reads: CASNPGQVSNQPQHF. The CDR3 nucleotides read TGTGCCAGTAATCCGGGACAAGTTAGCAATCAGCCCCAGCATTTT. The chain uses TRBV19 and TRBJ1-5, with a weak D call TRBD1 (6 bases). Trimming pared 7 bases from V and 0 bases from J, leaving 13 bases between. The CDR3 has 15 residues. Germline loops: CDR1 LNHDA, CDR2 SQIVND (reference sequence). The full variable domain, its missing parts supplied by reference TRBV19 and TRBJ1-5, is DGGITQSPKYLFRKEGQNVTLSCEQNLNHDAMYWYRQDPGQGLRLIYYSQIVNDFQKGDIAEGYSVSREKKESFPLTVTSAQKNPTAFYLCASNPGQVSNQPQHFGDGTRLSIL.